This TCR beta chain was recorded in a study of shared clonotypes between healthy human individuals. The V gene's germline CDR1 is SGHRS and CDR2 YFSETQ. The CDR3 extends over 14 amino acids. The trim removed 5 bases at V and 8 bases at J, leaving 10 bases unmatched. Profiled with immunoSEQ multiplex PCR; TCRdb holds only in-frame clones, not every one. Here the sample spans 1 million to 1.2 million clones, roughly 80% being singletons. V is TRBV5-1 and J is TRBJ1-5, with 7 bases aligning to TRBD1. This sequence originates from a man aged 18 to 35 in good health. Some clones in this sample may be carry-over from other donors' samples. The specimen sequenced was memory CD4+ T cells from PBMCs. The subset: CD45RA-negative fraction. CDR3 sequence: CASRPTGFEEPQHF. The CDR3 region has the DNA TGCGCCAGCAGACCGACAGGGTTTGAGGAGCCCCAGCATTTT. Full variable domain (rest looked up from reference TRBV5-1 and TRBJ1-5): KAGVTQTPRYLIKTRGQQVTLSCSPISGHRSVSWYQQTPGQGLQFLFEYFSETQRNKGNFPGRFSGRQFSNSRSEMNVSTLELGDSALYLCASRPTGFEEPQHFGDGTRLSIL.